These 11 T cell receptor beta chains were sequenced from one sample in a study of blood T cell repertoires in COVID-19. The method was immunoSEQ multiplex PCR; TCRdb's version includes in-frame clones alone and lacks a portion of them. The sample has 200,000 to 250,000 clones, 70% to 90% seen once. The sequenced sample consisted of peripheral blood. The source is a man in his sixties with acute or convalescent COVID-19.

The gene calls are TRBV11-2 and TRBJ1-1, with D perhaps matching TRBD1 (5 bases). The CDR3 extends over 14 amino acids. Trimming removed 1 base at V and 6 bases at J, with 12 bases between. Germline V lookup: CDR1 SGHAT, CDR2 FQNNGV. The CDR3 region has the DNA TGTGCCAGCAGCTTAGGCAGGGTGATACCTGAAGCTTTCTTT. Protein: CASSLGRVIPEAFF.

This clone was detected only once. This chain connects TRBV5-1 to TRBJ1-1; maybe TRBD1 (5 bases). The CDR3 has 14 amino acids. From germline, CDR1 is SGHRS and CDR2 YFSETQ. V lost 4 bases and J 1 base, leaving 11 bases between the germline ends. The CDR3 region has the DNA TGCGCCAGCAGCCGCGGGGGAGGGAACACTGAAGCTTTCTTT. This encodes CASSRGGGNTEAFF.

The rearrangement links TRBV19 to TRBJ2-3; 9 nucleotides align to TRBD2. The CDR3 extends over 14 amino acids. The V gene end was trimmed by 4 bases and the J gene end by 2 bases; junction bases not matched to a gene: 1. Looked up from germline, CDR1 is LNHDA and CDR2 is SQIVND (reference sequence). CDR3 in amino acids: CASSKRGATDTQYF. The CDR3 region has the DNA TGTGCCAGTAGTAAGCGGGGGGCCACAGATACGCAGTATTTT.

The chain recombines TRBV5-4 with TRBJ2-5; 9 bases are a match to TRBD1. Germline V CDR1 and CDR2: SGHNT, YYREEE (reference sequence). Trimming took 3 bases from V and 5 from J; bases not matched to a gene: 11. The CDR3 is 16 amino acids. Written as DNA, the CDR3 is TGTGCCAGCAGCTGGGCCGGGACAGGGAGTGGGGAGACCCAGTACTTC. Translation gives CASSWAGTGSGETQYF.

CDR3 in amino acids: CASSTQLAGGTDTQYF. CDR3 DNA sequence: TGTGCCAGCAGCACCCAACTAGCGGGGGGGACAGATACGCAGTATTTT. The V and J genes are TRBV5-5 and TRBJ2-3; 13 nucleotides agree with TRBD2. Germline lookup yields CDR1 SGHKS and CDR2 YYEKEE (reference sequence). The CDR3 is 16 residues long. V dropped 4 bases and J dropped 3; count of bases not matched to a gene: 5.

DNA of the CDR3: TGTGCCAGCAGTACCGGGGTTAATTCACCCCTCCACTTT. Residues: CASSTGVNSPLHF. The rearrangement links TRBV12-3 or TRBV12-4 to TRBJ1-6; D is unresolved. This CDR3 contains 13 residues. V gave up 5 bases and J gave up 6 bases, with 8 bases separating them.

This clone showed up just once. The rearrangement links TRBV10-2 to TRBJ2-1, with 10 bases identical to TRBD2. Germline values: CDR1 WSHSY, CDR2 SAAADI. This CDR3 spans 16 amino acids. The trim removed 3 bases at V and 1 base at J, leaving 3 bases unmatched. The CDR3 loop is CASSELAGMSYNEQFF. The CDR3 DNA reads TGCGCCAGCAGTGAACTAGCGGGGATGTCCTACAATGAGCAGTTCTTC.

In its sample, this clone was seen a few times. The rearrangement uses TRBV14 and TRBJ1-6; TRBD1 is a possible D gene (5 bases). CDR1 and CDR2 from the germline V gene are SGHDN and FVKESK. The CDR3 contains 15 residues. The V end was cut by 0 bases, the J end by 8 bases, with 11 bases between. CDR3 DNA: TGTGCCAGCAGCCAAGATCCTGCAGGGCATTCACCCCTCCACTTT. Translation gives CASSQDPAGHSPLHF.

The CDR3 protein is CASSLGLAAEETQYF. In DNA form, the CDR3 reads TGTGCCAGCAGCTTGGGTCTAGCGGCGGAAGAGACCCAGTACTTC. The V call is TRBV5-4, the J call TRBJ2-5; TRBD2 aligns across 7 bases. The CDR3 sequence is 15 residues long. The V gene end was trimmed by 0 bases and the J gene end by 3 bases; junction bases not matched to a gene: 5. Germline CDR1 SGHNT, CDR2 YYREEE (reference sequence).

J is TRBJ2-5 and V is TRBV6-4; D may be TRBD2 (6 bases). This CDR3 is built from 16 residues. V was pared by 0 bases and J by 4 bases, with 15 bases between. Germline V gene sequence: CDR1 MRHNA, CDR2 SNTAGT. This chain's CDR3 is CASSDSVGGEVETQYF. CDR3 coding DNA: TGTGCCAGCAGTGACTCAGTTGGAGGGGAGGTAGAGACCCAGTACTTC.

The chain joins TRBV9 to TRBJ2-2, with 10 bases lining up with TRBD2. In germline, CDR1 is SGDLS, CDR2 YYNGEE. The V gene end was trimmed by 0 bases and the J gene end by 4 bases; junction bases not matched to a gene: 6. This CDR3 is 17 amino acids long. The CDR3 DNA follows: TGTGCCAGCAGCGTAGCCAGCGGGGGGGCCCTCACCGGGGAGCTGTTTTTT. Residues: CASSVASGGALTGELFF.